The clone carrying this T cell receptor beta chain was counted ten times or more. The record originates from a study of neurological immune-mediated disorders. V lost 0 bases, J lost 2 bases, and 10 bases lay in between. CDR1 and CDR2 (germline): DFQATT, SNEGSKA (reference sequence). The CDR3 covers 14 residues. Whenever a sequencing run was performed, it yielded over 190 million TCR-beta sequences from 15-18 subjects. TCRdb called the 5' RACE reads again in MiXCR, with one record for every CDR3 protein. The table lists about 62,000 distinct CDR3 sequences, more than 4% of them singletons. This chain uses TRBV20-1 with TRBJ2-5; D call uncertain. Source material: PBMCs. This TCR was recovered from a woman aged 50 to 60 with multiple sclerosis. CDR3 residues: CSAREGLVQETQYF. CDR3 DNA sequence: TGCAGTGCTAGAGAAGGTCTAGTGCAAGAGACCCAGTACTTC.